A selection of T cell receptor beta chains follows, all from one sample in a study of blood T cell repertoires in COVID-19. Profiling relied on immunoSEQ multiplex PCR, and the TCRdb table lists in-frame clones only, not all of them. Altogether 80,000 or so clones are present, roughly nine tenths being singletons, with the ten largest covering about 2%. What was sequenced was peripheral blood. These TCRs come from a man in his fifties with acute or convalescent COVID-19. Both conserved end residues are part of each CDR3. A D gene is named only where the DNA matches it firmly. Size is omitted from some rows. Given values are once, few, many or a class for expanded clones.

TRBD1	TRBV25-1	TRBJ2-5	.	TGTGCCAGCAGCCCGGGACAGGAGGTGGAGACCCAGTACTTC	CASSPGQEVETQYF
.	TRBV7-9	TRBJ2-1	.	TGTGCCAGCAGCGGGACTGGGAATGAGCAGTTCTTC	CASSGTGNEQFF
TRBD1	TRBV4-1	TRBJ1-4	.	TGCGCCAGCAGCCCCCACAGGGGTGCTAATGAAAAACTGTTTTTT	CASSPHRGANEKLFF
TRBD1	TRBV9	TRBJ1-4	.	TGTGCCAGCAGCGTTGGGACAGCGACTAATGAAAAACTGTTTTTT	CASSVGTATNEKLFF
TRBD2	TRBV5-1	TRBJ2-7	.	TGCGCCAGCAGCTTTGTTGGTAGCGGGAGCCCCCCATCCTACGAGCAGTACTTC	CASSFVGSGSPPSYEQYF
.	TRBV9	TRBJ2-1	.	TGTGCCAGCAGCGCCGGGGCGGGGGCGGAGGATGAGCAGTTCTTC	CASSAGAGAEDEQFF
.	TRBV4-1	TRBJ2-3	.	TGCGCCAGCAGCCAAGATAGGCCCCGGACCAGGACTACGGCCTTTAGCACAGATACGCAGTATTTT	CASSQDRPRTRTTAFSTDTQYF
.	TRBV7-9	TRBJ1-6	.	TGTGCCAGCAGCTTATCGGACACTGGGTCACCCCTCCACTTT	CASSLSDTGSPLHF
.	TRBV3-1/TRBV3-2	TRBJ1-6	.	TGTGCCAGCAGCCAAGCCGCCCAGGGTAATTCACCCCTCCACTTT	CASSQAAQGNSPLHF
TRBD1	TRBV15	TRBJ2-3	.	TGTGCCACCAGCAGAGAGGCGGACAGGGGGACAGATACGCAGTATTTT	CATSREADRGTDTQYF
.	TRBV9	TRBJ1-2	once	TGTGCCAGCAGCCGTTCGGGTGGAGGATATGGCTACACCTTC	CASSRSGGGYGYTF
TRBD1	TRBV7-2	TRBJ2-7	.	TGTGCCAGCAGCTCCCTGACAGGGCTCTACGAGCAGTACTTC	CASSSLTGLYEQYF
TRBD2	TRBV9	TRBJ2-1	.	TGTGCCAGCAGCGAGGCGGGAGTATCGTACAATGAGCAGTTCTTC	CASSEAGVSYNEQFF
.	TRBV28	TRBJ2-1	.	TGTGCCAGCAGTAGGACAAACTACAATGAGCAGTTCTTC	CASSRTNYNEQFF
.	TRBV6-2/TRBV6-3	TRBJ1-5	.	TGTGCCAGCAGTAAGGGGTCGAATCAGCCCCAGCATTTT	CASSKGSNQPQHF
.	TRBV6-2/TRBV6-3	TRBJ1-1	.	TGTGCCAGCAGTTTCCAGGCGGGCACTGAAGCTTTCTTT	CASSFQAGTEAFF
TRBD2	TRBV30	TRBJ2-2	.	TGTGCCTGGACGGGGGGGACCGGGGAGCTGTTTTTT	CAWTGGTGELFF
TRBD1	TRBV6-5	TRBJ2-5	.	TGTGCCAGCAGGTCCGGGACAGGGAAAGAGACCCAGTACTTC	CASRSGTGKETQYF
.	TRBV7-6	TRBJ1-2	.	TGTGCCAGCAGCGAGAACTATGGCTACACCTTC	CASSENYGYTF
TRBD2	TRBV16	TRBJ2-3	.	TGTGCCAGCAGCGCCGGACTAGCTTCAGATACGCAGTATTTT	CASSAGLASDTQYF
.	TRBV4-1	TRBJ2-1	.	TGCGCCAGCAGCTTGGGACTTATGAGCTCCTACAATGAGCAGTTCTTC	CASSLGLMSSYNEQFF
.	TRBV11-2	TRBJ2-1	.	TGTGCCAGCAGCTTAGGGCAGGGTATTGATGAGCAGTTCTTC	CASSLGQGIDEQFF
.	TRBV19	TRBJ1-1	.	TGTGCCAGTAGAGAACATCCGAACACTGAAGCTTTCTTT	CASREHPNTEAFF
TRBD1	TRBV7-3	TRBJ2-2	.	TGTGCCAGCAGCCCGGGACAGGGAGTAACCGGGGAGCTGTTTTTT	CASSPGQGVTGELFF
.	TRBV6-5	TRBJ1-4	.	TGTGCCAGCAGCCGAACGGGTAATGAAAAACTGTTTTTT	CASSRTGNEKLFF
.	TRBV6-5	TRBJ1-2	.	TGTGCCAGCAGTTACTCGGGGCGGATTAACTATGGCTACACCTTC	CASSYSGRINYGYTF
TRBD2	TRBV3-1/TRBV3-2	TRBJ2-5	.	TGTGCCAGCAGCCAAGACGGCATAGCGGGGGGGAAAGAGACCCAGTACTTC	CASSQDGIAGGKETQYF
TRBD2	TRBV5-4	TRBJ2-1	.	TGTGCCAGCAGCAAGAGCGGGAGCTCCTACAATGAGCAGTTCTTC	CASSKSGSSYNEQFF
TRBD2	TRBV7-2	TRBJ2-3	.	TGTGCCAGCAGCTTAGTGGCGGGGGGGCCGGTCACAGATACGCAGTATTTT	CASSLVAGGPVTDTQYF
TRBD1	TRBV9	TRBJ1-2	.	TGTGCCAGCAGCGGGGGGACAGGGTACGGCTACACCTTC	CASSGGTGYGYTF
TRBD1	TRBV6-1	TRBJ2-7	.	TGTGCCAGCAGTGAAAGGGGGACAGGGTCCTACGAGCAGTACTTC	CASSERGTGSYEQYF
.	TRBV6-5	TRBJ1-1	.	TGTGCCAGCAGTTACTCTAACGTCCCAGGGGTCACTGAAGCTTTCTTT	CASSYSNVPGVTEAFF
.	TRBV28	TRBJ1-4	.	TGTGCCAGCAGTTCCGCCGGACAGCTTCAGGTAGAAAAACTGTTTTTT	CASSSAGQLQVEKLFF
TRBD2	TRBV6-5	TRBJ2-7	once	TGTGCCAGCAGGCTAGCGGGAGGCTCCTACGAGCAGTACTTC	CASRLAGGSYEQYF
.	TRBV28	TRBJ1-2	.	TGTGCCAGCGGCAGGGGACGAGCTAACTATGGCTACACCTTC	CASGRGRANYGYTF
TRBD2	TRBV19	TRBJ2-1	once	TGTGCCACCCGGACTAGCGGCCCCTCCTACAATGAGCAGTTCTTC	CATRTSGPSYNEQFF
TRBD1	TRBV5-1	TRBJ2-7	.	TGCGCCAGCAGCCATACAGGGGGCCTACTATCCTACGAGCAGTACTTC	CASSHTGGLLSYEQYF